This T cell receptor (beta chain) was captured in a study of T cells in localized non-small cell lung cancer (dated by TCRdb to between 2020 and 2021). About the study as a whole: T cell repertoires of 236 early-stage NSCLC patients were analyzed, with tumors being compared against uninvolved tumor-adjacent lungs. The cohort comprised 236 treatment-naïve NSCLC patients with resected, localized lung tumors. NSCLC patients had a mean age of approximately 66 years, and fewer than 150 were male and about a hundred female.

Study-wide conclusions, independent of this receptor: Longer overall survival was associated with higher T cell density in blood, whereas shorter survival was associated with higher clonality in adjacent lung. The highest T cell clonality was observed in uninvolved tumor-adjacent lung, where clonality exceeded that of tumor, suggesting that antigenic responses were more focused in uninvolved tumor-adjacent lung. A median of approximately 62 of the top 100 tumor clones turned up in the paired uninvolved adjacent lung, and under 30 of those clones also ranked among the top 100 of that same adjacent lung. Because multi-region tumor sequencing was not done, intratumor heterogeneity could not be ruled out. Because the study design was exploratory, TCR variables were selected using unadjusted p-values without false-discovery rate correction.

The immunoSEQ Assay was used to sequence TCR beta CDR3 regions from DNA. The study's processing was this. T cell density was computed as TCR beta template counts normalized to usable DNA estimated by amplifying housekeeping genes. The preseqR package was used to estimate richness by extrapolating to 400,000 templates for PBMC samples and to 120,000 templates for tissue samples. Clonality was defined by subtracting Pielou's evenness from one. Tissue-enriched TCRs were identified by differential abundance testing using productive amino-acid clonotypes, minimum total count 5 and alpha 0.1. The Jaccard Index and the Morisita Overlap Index were used to quantify repertoire overlap between compartments. GLIPH clustered TCR beta CDR3s with public tetramer-defined viral CDR3s; viral motifs required at least three viral sequences plus V-gene enrichment. In its TCRdb copy, this immuneACCESS table keeps in-frame sequences only and misses some clones. Where compared with another copy, unresolved V genes explain less than half of these, and the others have no known cause. That table gives V, J and clone size, and the DNA gave D and trimming. Recorded for this sample are 25,000 to 30,000 clones; approximately 83% of them occurred a single time. Together, the top ten hold approximately 5.7% of the sample.

At diagnosis, peripheral blood, uninvolved tumor-adjacent lung and tumor were collected and stored as a combination of fresh-frozen and FFPE material. For TCR repertoire profiling, blood samples were analyzed in the form of peripheral blood mononuclear cells. With respect to this clone: Its target antigen remains unknown. No base qualities exist here, and no much larger clone lies one base off it.

CDR1 and CDR2 are read off the germline V gene as SGHDN and FVKESK. The CDR3 holds 22 amino acids from the cysteine to the phenylalanine. The sequence is cut down to CDR3 DNA, 66 bases in frame from base 1. Trimming leaves V shorter by 0 bases and J shorter by 1 base, with the junction holding 15 bases beyond the gene matches. The sequenced sample was peripheral blood mononuclear cells, obtained before any cancer treatment. The clonotype was recovered from a man aged 35 to 69 with stage III lung adenocarcinoma. The chain joins TRBV14 to TRBJ2-1, with 13 junctional bases fitting TRBD2. The bases read TGTGCCAGCAGCCAAGAAATTCCCCCGGGACTAGCGGGAATTGATTCCTACAATGAGCAGTTCTTC. Its amino acids are CASSQEIPPGLAGIDSYNEQFF. Where the CDR3 stops, the reference TRBV14 and TRBJ2-1 genes take over; the full variable domain is EAGVTQFPSHSVIEKGQTVTLRCDPISGHDNLYWYRRVMGKEIKFLLHFVKESKQDESGMPNNRFLAERTGGTYSTLKVQPAELEDSGVYFCASSQEIPPGLAGIDSYNEQFFGPGTRLTVL.